The source of this TCR beta chain is a study of T cells in Graves' hyperthyroidism and ophthalmopathy. The length of the CDR3 is 11 residues. Trimming took off 5 bases at V and 7 bases at J, with 8 bases between the two ends. Germline V CDR1 and CDR2: SNHLY, FYNNEI. At least ten counts were recorded for this clonotype. TCR beta CDR3 regions were amplified from RNA. The TCR CDR3 first-round RT-PCR relied on the HTBI primer set. One entry per CDR3 protein results from TCRdb running MiXCR on the multiplex PCR reads. The sample lists about 130,000 distinct CDR3 sequences, less than 25% occurring once. Hyperthyroidism had been newly diagnosed in patients aged 18 to 65, and its duration was under 2 months.

The TCR comes from a woman between 50 and 59 years old with Graves' hyperthyroidism that later progressed to Graves' ophthalmopathy. Sequenced: blood. This chain links TRBV2 with TRBJ1-2; D call uncertain. The CDR3 spells CASSRVSGYTF. CDR3 DNA sequence: TGTGCCAGCAGTCGGGTCTCTGGCTACACCTTC.